A selection of T cell receptor beta chains follows, all from one sample in a study of blood T cell repertoires in COVID-19. Produced via immunoSEQ multiplex PCR; TCRdb's table is partial and in-frame only. This sample has about 410,000 clones, with 86% found just once. The sample was peripheral blood. All receptors come from a woman in her 30s with active or convalescent COVID-19. Each CDR3 is given with its conserved first and last residue. D genes are given only for firm matches. A clone size is listed for some rows: how often the clone was seen (once, few, many), or a class if it is expanded.

TRBJ2-1 TRBV5-1 TRBD2 - CASSTGLAGVEQFF TGCGCCAGCAGCACTGGACTAGCGGGAGTTGAGCAGTTCTTC
TRBJ2-3 TRBV25-1 - - CASSEESIRTDTQYF TGTGCCAGCAGTGAGGAGAGCATCCGCACAGATACGCAGTATTTT
TRBJ2-5 TRBV2 - few CASSERRVETQYF TGTGCCAGCAGTGAACGTCGGGTGGAGACCCAGTACTTC
TRBJ1-5 TRBV19 TRBD1 - CASKRDRGGFEPQHF TGTGCCAGTAAACGGGACAGGGGAGGGTTTGAGCCCCAGCATTTT
TRBJ1-1 TRBV25-1 - - CASSPQGNTEAFF TGTGCCAGCAGTCCCCAGGGGAACACTGAAGCTTTCTTT
TRBJ1-4 TRBV4-1 - - CASSPQGATNEKLFF TGCGCCAGCAGCCCCCAAGGGGCAACTAATGAAAAACTGTTTTTT
TRBJ2-2 TRBV4-1 - - CASSQKTGTTGELFF TGCGCCAGCAGCCAGAAAACAGGAACCACCGGGGAGCTGTTTTTT
TRBJ1-2 TRBV18 TRBD1 once CASSRDRANYGYTF TGTGCCAGCTCGCGGGACAGAGCTAACTATGGCTACACCTTC
TRBJ1-2 TRBV25-1 TRBD1 once CASSGYDRDYGYTF TGTGCCAGCAGTGGCTATGACAGGGACTATGGCTACACCTTC
TRBJ1-1 TRBV10-2 - - CASSDWQGGPEAFF TGCGCCAGCAGTGATTGGCAGGGCGGACCTGAAGCTTTCTTT
TRBJ2-5 TRBV5-1 - - CASGVGSGLYQETQYF TGCGCCAGCGGAGTGGGTAGCGGACTGTACCAAGAGACCCAGTACTTC
TRBJ1-4 TRBV2 TRBD1 - CASKGVDRVDREKLFF TGTGCCAGCAAGGGGGTTGACAGGGTGGATCGGGAAAAACTGTTTTTT
TRBJ1-5 TRBV7-8 TRBD1 - CASSQGQGRNQPQHF TGTGCCAGCAGCCAGGGACAGGGTCGCAATCAGCCCCAGCATTTT
TRBJ2-7 TRBV6-1 TRBD1 - CASSEGTGGSYEQYF TGTGCCAGCAGTGAAGGGACAGGGGGCTCCTACGAGCAGTACTTC
TRBJ2-5 TRBV3-1/TRBV3-2 TRBD2 - CASSRPGSGGAQETQYF TGTGCCAGCAGCCGACCGGGGAGCGGGGGGGCCCAAGAGACCCAGTACTTC
TRBJ1-3 TRBV9 - - CASSAEGGLNGNTIYF TGTGCCAGCAGCGCCGAAGGAGGGCTTAATGGAAACACCATATATTTT
TRBJ2-7 TRBV7-9 - - CASSPSAASELGQYF TGTGCCAGCAGCCCCTCGGCGGCCTCCGAGCTCGGGCAGTACTTC
TRBJ2-7 TRBV15 TRBD1 once CATSKGQGFDSYEQYF TGTGCCACCAGCAAAGGACAGGGATTCGACTCCTACGAGCAGTACTTC
TRBJ1-1 TRBV5-1 TRBD1 - CASSSQGAYTEAFF TGCGCCAGCAGCTCACAGGGGGCCTACACTGAAGCTTTCTTT
TRBJ1-1 TRBV2 TRBD1 - CASRADRAGNTEAFF TGTGCCAGCAGGGCGGACAGGGCAGGGAACACTGAAGCTTTCTTT
TRBJ1-2 TRBV3-1/TRBV3-2 - few CASSQERLTGFYGYTF TGTGCCAGCAGCCAAGAACGGTTGACAGGTTTTTATGGCTACACCTTC
TRBJ1-4 TRBV5-1 - once CASSLVAEAREKLFF TGCGCCAGCAGCTTGGTGGCAGAGGCTCGTGAAAAACTGTTTTTT
TRBJ1-4 TRBV19 TRBD1 - CASSIAGTGGRVEKLFF TGTGCCAGTAGTATAGCCGGGACAGGGGGTCGTGTTGAAAAACTGTTTTTT
TRBJ2-7 TRBV6-5 TRBD1 - CASSSTTGGETYEQYF TGTGCCAGCAGTTCAACGACAGGGGGCGAAACCTACGAGCAGTACTTC
TRBJ1-2 TRBV7-8 TRBD1 few CASSLASGTGLGGYTF TGTGCCAGCAGCTTAGCCTCCGGGACAGGGCTAGGTGGCTACACCTTC
TRBJ2-7 TRBV5-1 TRBD1 few CASSSPGQGYEQYF TGCGCCAGCAGCTCACCGGGACAGGGCTACGAGCAGTACTTC
TRBJ2-1 TRBV19 TRBD2 - CASNIGLALNEQFF TGTGCCAGTAACATCGGACTAGCCCTGAATGAGCAGTTCTTC
TRBJ1-1 TRBV6-1 - - CASSEGTRPNTEAFF TGTGCCAGCAGTGAAGGGACACGGCCCAACACTGAAGCTTTCTTT
TRBJ2-1 TRBV18 TRBD2 - CAVPSGSFDEQFF TGTGCTGTCCCAAGCGGGAGCTTCGATGAGCAGTTCTTC
TRBJ2-5 TRBV18 TRBD2 - CASSSAGARQETQYF TGTGCCAGCTCGTCAGCGGGGGCGCGCCAAGAGACCCAGTACTTC
TRBJ2-3 TRBV7-2 TRBD2 - CASSLYTSGGKGTDTQYF TGTGCCAGCAGCCTCTATACTAGCGGGGGGAAAGGCACAGATACGCAGTATTTT
TRBJ2-7 TRBV11-2 - - CASSLLAHEQYF TGTGCCAGCAGCCTTTTGGCCCACGAGCAGTACTTC